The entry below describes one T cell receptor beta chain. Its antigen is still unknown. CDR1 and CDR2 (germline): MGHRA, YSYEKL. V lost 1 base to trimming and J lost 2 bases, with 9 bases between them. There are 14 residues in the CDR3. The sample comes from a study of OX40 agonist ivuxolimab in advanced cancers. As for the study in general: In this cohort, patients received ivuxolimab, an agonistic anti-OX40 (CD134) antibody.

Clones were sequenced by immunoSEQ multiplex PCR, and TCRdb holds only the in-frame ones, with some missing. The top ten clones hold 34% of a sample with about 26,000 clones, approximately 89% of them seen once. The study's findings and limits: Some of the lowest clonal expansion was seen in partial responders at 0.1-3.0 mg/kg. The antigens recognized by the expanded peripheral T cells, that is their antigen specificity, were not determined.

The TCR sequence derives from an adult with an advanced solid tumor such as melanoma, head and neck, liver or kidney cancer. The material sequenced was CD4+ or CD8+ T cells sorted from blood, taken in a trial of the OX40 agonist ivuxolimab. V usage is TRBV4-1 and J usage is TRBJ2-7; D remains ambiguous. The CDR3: CASSQGTRAYEQYF. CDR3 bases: TGCGCCAGCAGCCAAGGAACTCGAGCCTACGAGCAGTACTTC.